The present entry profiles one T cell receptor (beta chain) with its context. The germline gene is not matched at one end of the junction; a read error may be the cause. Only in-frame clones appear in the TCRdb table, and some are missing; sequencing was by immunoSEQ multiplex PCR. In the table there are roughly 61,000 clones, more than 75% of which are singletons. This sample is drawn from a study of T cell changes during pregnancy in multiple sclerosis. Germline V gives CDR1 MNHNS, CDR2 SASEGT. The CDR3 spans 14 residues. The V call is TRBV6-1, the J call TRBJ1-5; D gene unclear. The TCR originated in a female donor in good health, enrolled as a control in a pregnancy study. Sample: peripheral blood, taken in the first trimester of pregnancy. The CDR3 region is CAGSLADSNQPQHF. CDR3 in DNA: TGTGCCGGCAGTCTGGCGGATAGCAATCAGCCCCAGCATTTT.